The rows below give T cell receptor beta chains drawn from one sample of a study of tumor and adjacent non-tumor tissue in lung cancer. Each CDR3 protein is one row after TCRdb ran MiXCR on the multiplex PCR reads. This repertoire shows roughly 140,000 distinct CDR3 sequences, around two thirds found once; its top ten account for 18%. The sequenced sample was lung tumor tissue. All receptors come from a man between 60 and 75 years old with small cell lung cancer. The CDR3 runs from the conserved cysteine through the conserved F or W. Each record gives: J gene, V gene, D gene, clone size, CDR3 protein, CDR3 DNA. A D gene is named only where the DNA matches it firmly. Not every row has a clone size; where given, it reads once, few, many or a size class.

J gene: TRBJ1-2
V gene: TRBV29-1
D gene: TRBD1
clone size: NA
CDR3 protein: CSVEPQGAVGYTF
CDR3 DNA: TGCAGCGTTGAACCCCAGGGGGCGGTGGGCTACACCTTC

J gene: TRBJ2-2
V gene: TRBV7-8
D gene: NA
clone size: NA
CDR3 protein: CASSLVPGGSGELFF
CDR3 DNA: TGTGCTAGCAGCTTAGTGCCAGGAGGGTCCGGGGAGCTGTTTTTT

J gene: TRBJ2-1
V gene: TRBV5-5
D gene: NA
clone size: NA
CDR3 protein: CASSLGVYNEQFF
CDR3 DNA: TGTGCCAGCAGCTTGGGGGTTTACAATGAGCAGTTCTTC

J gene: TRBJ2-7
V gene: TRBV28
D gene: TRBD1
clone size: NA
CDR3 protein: CASRMRGLGTNEQYF
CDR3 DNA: TGTGCCAGCAGAATGAGGGGGCTGGGTACCAACGAGCAGTACTTC

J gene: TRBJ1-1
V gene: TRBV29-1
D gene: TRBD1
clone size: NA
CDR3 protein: CSVEGTEASF
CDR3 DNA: TGCAGCGTTGAGGGGACAGAAGCTTCCTTT

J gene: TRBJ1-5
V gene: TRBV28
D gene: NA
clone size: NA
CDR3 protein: CAGSLVSIYQPQHF
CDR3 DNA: TGTGCCGGCAGTTTGGTCAGCATATATCAGCCCCAGCATTTT

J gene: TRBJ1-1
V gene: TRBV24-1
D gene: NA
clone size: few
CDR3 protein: CATSDFRGDTFF
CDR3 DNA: TGTGCCACCAGTGATTTCAGGGGCGATACTTTCTTT

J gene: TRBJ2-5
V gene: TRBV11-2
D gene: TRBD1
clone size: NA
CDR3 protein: CASSPLQGLRETQYF
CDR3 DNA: TGTGCCAGCAGCCCATTACAGGGGCTACGTGAGACCCAGTACTTC

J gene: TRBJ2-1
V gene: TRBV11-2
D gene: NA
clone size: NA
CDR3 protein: CASSFVFNNEQSF
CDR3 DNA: TGTGCCAGCAGCTTCGTGTTCAACAATGAGCAGTCCTTT

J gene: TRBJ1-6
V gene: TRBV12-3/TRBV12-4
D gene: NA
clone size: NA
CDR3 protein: CASGSDFSHLHF
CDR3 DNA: TGTGCCAGCGGCTCAGACTTTTCACACCTCCACTTT

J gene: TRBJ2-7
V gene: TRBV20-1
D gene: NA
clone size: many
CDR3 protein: CSAMAGTADSYEQYF
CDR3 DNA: TGCAGTGCCATGGCGGGGACAGCCGATTCCTACGAGCAGTACTTC

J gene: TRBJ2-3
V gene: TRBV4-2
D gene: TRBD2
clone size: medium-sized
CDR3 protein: CASSQHLAGGLADTQYF
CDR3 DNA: TGTGCCAGCAGCCAACATCTAGCGGGAGGCCTGGCAGATACGCAGTATTTT

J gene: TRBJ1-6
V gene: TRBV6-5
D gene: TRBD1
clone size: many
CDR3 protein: CASSYGQGNSPLHF
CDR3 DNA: TGTGCCAGCAGTTACGGACAGGGAAATTCACCCCTCCACTTT

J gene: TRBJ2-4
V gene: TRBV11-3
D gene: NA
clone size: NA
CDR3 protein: CTSRLGGAKNIQYF
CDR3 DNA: TGTACCAGCAGATTAGGAGGGGCCAAAAACATTCAGTACTTC

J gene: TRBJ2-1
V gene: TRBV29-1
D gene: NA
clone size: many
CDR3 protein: CSVGPRYDEQFF
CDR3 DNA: TGCAGCGTTGGACCGAGGTACGATGAGCAGTTCTTC

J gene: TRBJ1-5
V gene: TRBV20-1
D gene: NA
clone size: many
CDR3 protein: CSASQAEDYQPQHF
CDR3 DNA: TGCAGTGCTAGTCAGGCGGAAGACTATCAGCCCCAGCATTTT

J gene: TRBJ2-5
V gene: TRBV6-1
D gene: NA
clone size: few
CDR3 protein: CASNAIQETQYF
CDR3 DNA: TGTGCCAGCAACGCCATCCAAGAGACCCAGTACTTC

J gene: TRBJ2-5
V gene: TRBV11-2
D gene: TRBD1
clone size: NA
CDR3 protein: CASSPRTGVETQYF
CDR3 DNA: TGTGCCAGCAGCCCAAGGACAGGGGTCGAGACCCAGTACTTC

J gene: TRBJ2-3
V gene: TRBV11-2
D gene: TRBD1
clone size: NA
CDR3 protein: CASSLATGGTGTQYF
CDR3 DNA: TGTGCCAGCAGCTTAGCTACAGGGGGCACAGGTACGCAGTATTTT

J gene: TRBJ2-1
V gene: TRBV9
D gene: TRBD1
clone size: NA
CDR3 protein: CASSVLRTGEYNEQFF
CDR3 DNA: TGTGCCAGCAGCGTTCTTCGGACAGGGGAATACAATGAGCAGTTCTTC

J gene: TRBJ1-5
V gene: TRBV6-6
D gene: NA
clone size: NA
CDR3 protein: CASSYSFDAGSNEPQHF
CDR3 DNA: TGTGCCAGCAGTTACTCATTCGATGCGGGGAGCAATGAGCCCCAGCATTTT

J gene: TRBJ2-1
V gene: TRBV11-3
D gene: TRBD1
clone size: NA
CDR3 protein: CASILTGEMPNEQFF
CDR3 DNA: TGTGCCAGCATCTTAACAGGGGAGATGCCCAATGAGCAGTTCTTC